This entry lists 9 T cell receptor beta chains sequenced from one sample in a study of identical twins. TCRdb called the 5' RACE reads again in MiXCR, with one record for every CDR3 protein. The sample holds 250,000 to 350,000 distinct CDR3 sequences; roughly 8.6% are singletons and the top ten take approximately 2.1%. These data were also filed under a second study, of yellow fever vaccine responses in identical twins.

Source material: memory (CD45RO+) T cells sorted from blood. The receptors shown here come from a woman aged 18-30 years in good health.

The chain joins TRBV9 to TRBJ2-1, with a weak D call TRBD1 (7 bases). Germline lookup yields CDR1 SGDLS and CDR2 YYNGEE. The CDR3 totals 15 residues. V was cut by 3 bases and J by 7 bases, with 17 bases left in between. CDR3 sequence reads: CASSAGTSRGNEQFF. CDR3 bases: TGTGCCAGCAGCGCCGGGACTTCCAGGGGGAATGAGCAGTTCTTC.

The sample holds a few counts of this clonotype. This rearrangement joins TRBV12-3 or TRBV12-4 to TRBJ2-1; no firm D call. The ends were cut back, 3 bases at V and 1 base at J, with 4 bases in the middle. The CDR3 loop spans 13 amino acids. CDR3: CASSFASYNEQFF. For the CDR3, the DNA is TGTGCCAGCAGTTTCGCATCCTACAATGAGCAGTTCTTC.

For the CDR3, the DNA is TGTGCCAGCAGCTTAGCCACCGGCGGGGTGGAGCAGTTCTTC. Its translation: CASSLATGGVEQFF. The chain recombines TRBV7-9 with TRBJ2-1; tentatively, D is TRBD2 (6 bases). This CDR3 is 14 amino acids long. Trimming removed 0 bases from V and 10 bases from J, with 13 bases in between. Germline V gives CDR1 SEHNR, CDR2 FQNEAQ (reference sequence).

This clonotype occurred many times. V is TRBV3-1 and J is TRBJ1-1, with D maybe TRBD1 (5 bases). With 3 bases removed from V and 5 bases from J, the gap between germline ends came to 16 bases. This CDR3 region has 15 residues. Looked up from germline, CDR1 is LGHDT and CDR2 is YNNKEL (reference sequence). Here the CDR3 DNA reads TGTGCCAGCAGCCATCCCACGGGGGGAAGGACTGAAGCTTTCTTT. Amino acid sequence: CASSHPTGGRTEAFF.

This clonotype was picked up a small number of times. The chain is built from TRBV6-4 and TRBJ2-1, with 7 bases fitting TRBD2. The CDR3 loop spans 15 amino acids. V shed 5 bases, J shed 4 bases, and the junction held 8 bases outside the gene matches. Per germline, CDR1 MRHNA and CDR2 SNTAGT. CDR3 in DNA: TGTGCCAGCAGTCCGAGGGCGGGAGATTACAATGAGCAGTTCTTC. Protein sequence: CASSPRAGDYNEQFF.

This clonotype appeared a few times. This chain joins TRBV12-5 and TRBJ1-2; possibly TRBD1 for D (6 bases). V was trimmed by 0 bases and J by 8 bases, leaving 34 bases between them. The V gene's germline CDR1 is LGHNT and CDR2 FRNRAP. The CDR3 has 21 residues. This CDR3 reads CASGLVHPTVLPPGGLDGYTF. The CDR3 DNA reads TGTGCTAGTGGTTTGGTACACCCAACGGTCTTGCCCCCGGGGGGCCTAGACGGCTACACCTTC.

V gene TRBV20-1 combines with J gene TRBJ2-3, with 7 bases identical to TRBD1. The junction had 13 bases not matched to a gene; V was cut back by 5 bases and J by 8 bases. This CDR3 is 14 amino acids long. Germline-derived CDR1 and CDR2 are DFQATT and SNEGSKA (reference sequence). This CDR3 reads CSAGGRGTQVTQYF. In nucleotides, the CDR3 is TGCAGTGCTGGGGGCAGGGGGACCCAAGTTACGCAGTATTTT.

In its sample, this clonotype was seen many times. This chain uses TRBV7-9 with TRBJ1-1; D unclear. The CDR3 extends over 16 amino acids. V dropped 1 base and J dropped 4 bases, with 16 bases sitting between them. CDR1 SEHNR and CDR2 FQNEAQ come from the germline V gene (reference sequence). The CDR3 region is CASSLVVSGSFTEAFF. The DNA of the CDR3 is TGTGCCAGCAGCTTAGTCGTTTCTGGCAGCTTCACTGAAGCTTTCTTT.

This clonotype was recorded a few times. This chain links TRBV6-9 with TRBJ2-7; tentatively, D is TRBD1 (6 bases). V shed 2 bases and J shed 4 bases, with 21 bases lying between them. Germline-derived CDR1 and CDR2 are MNHGY and SVAAGI. The CDR3 totals 17 residues. The CDR3, as DNA: TGTGCCAGCAGTTATCCCGGGACACATTTTTGGACGTACGAGCAGTACGTC. It codes for CASSYPGTHFWTYEQYV.